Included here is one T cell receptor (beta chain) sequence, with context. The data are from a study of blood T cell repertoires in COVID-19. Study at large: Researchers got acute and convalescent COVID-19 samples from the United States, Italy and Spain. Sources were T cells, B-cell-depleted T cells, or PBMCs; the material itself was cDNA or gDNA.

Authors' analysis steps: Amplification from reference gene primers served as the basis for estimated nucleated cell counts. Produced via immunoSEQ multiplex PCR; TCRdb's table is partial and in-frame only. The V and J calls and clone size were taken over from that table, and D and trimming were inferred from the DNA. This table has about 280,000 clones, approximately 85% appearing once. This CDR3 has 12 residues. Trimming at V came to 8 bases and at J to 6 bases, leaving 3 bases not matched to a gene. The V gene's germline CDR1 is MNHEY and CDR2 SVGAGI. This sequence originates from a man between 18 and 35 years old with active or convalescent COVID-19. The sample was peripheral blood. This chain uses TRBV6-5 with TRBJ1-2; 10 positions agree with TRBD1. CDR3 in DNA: TGTGCCAGCCAGGACAGGGGGGATGGCTACACCTTC. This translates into CASQDRGDGYTF.